The T cell receptor (beta chain) described here comes from a study of T-cell reconstitution after alpha-beta-depleted transplantation in children. Molecular barcoding with unique molecular identifiers was used for the TCRbeta library. MiXCR, run by TCRdb on the PCR reads, gives a single entry per CDR3 protein. Here the sample spans about 120,000 distinct CDR3 sequences, under 25% being singletons. Notes on this clonotype: Its target is unknown.

The germline V gene encodes CDR1 DFQATT and CDR2 SNEGSKA (reference sequence). CDR3 length: 15 amino acids. Trimming took 0 bases from V and 2 from J; bases not matched to a gene: 4. Study results and caveats: Roughly two months post-transplant, alpha-beta T cells reportedly originated from several hundred graft clones that had expanded. A year had passed since transplant, and T-cell counts and diversity by then came mostly from newly produced T cells. Some patients owed their high day-60 TCRbeta diversity to surviving recipient T cells and thymic progenitors.

V is TRBV20-1 and J is TRBJ2-3, with 8 bases matching TRBD2. The clonotype originates from a male patient between 2 and 10 years old who had a stem cell transplant for chronic granulomatous disease, so the T cells may come from the graft donor. The starting material was PBMCs, mostly from graft donor cells, obtained 180 days after TCRalphabeta/CD19-depleted stem cell transplant. CDR3 nucleotide sequence: TGCAGTGCTAGAGATAGCGGGATGTTCACAGATACGCAGTATTTT. Translated, it gives CSARDSGMFTDTQYF.